This passage covers 17 T cell receptor beta chains from one sample sequenced in a study of blood T cell repertoires in COVID-19. Measured with immunoSEQ multiplex PCR; TCRdb has only the in-frame clones, and not every one. In the table there are some 200,000 clones, about 88% of which are singletons. Material for sequencing was peripheral blood. These receptors originate from a man aged 70-80 years with acute or convalescent COVID-19.

The rearrangement links TRBV6-2 or TRBV6-3 to TRBJ2-7, with a possible D match to TRBD2 (5 bases). The CDR3 spans 15 residues. CDR1 and CDR2 (germline): MNHEY, SVGEGT. V was cut by 6 bases and J by 7 bases, with 22 bases left in between. The CDR3 region has the DNA TGTGCCAGCAGCCCCCCGGCAGTTCGATCGGGGGAGCAGTACTTC. It codes for CASSPPAVRSGEQYF.

The chain couples TRBV27 to TRBJ2-5; D is possibly TRBD2 (6 bases). Germline values: CDR1 MNHEY, CDR2 SMNVEV (reference sequence). The CDR3 is 14 amino acids. The ends were cut back, 6 bases at V and 4 bases at J, with 15 bases in the middle. In nucleotides, the CDR3 is TGTGCCAGCAGGGCTGCGGGAAAGGGAGAGACCCAGTACTTC. Residues: CASRAAGKGETQYF.

The CDR3 sequence: CASSEAAGQGYGYTF. The CDR3 DNA follows: TGTGCCAGCAGTGAAGCGGCAGGACAGGGGTATGGCTACACCTTC. This chain links TRBV2 with TRBJ1-2; TRBD1 aligns across 9 bases. The CDR3 loop spans 15 amino acids. CDR1 is SNHLY and CDR2 is FYNNEI in the germline V gene. V was pared by 0 bases and J by 5 bases, with 4 bases of the junction left unmatched.

This rearrangement joins TRBV25-1 to TRBJ1-1, with a weak D call TRBD1 (5 bases). Germline CDR1 is MGHDK and CDR2 is SYGVNS. This CDR3 has 13 residues. V was pared by 5 bases and J by 4 bases, with 11 bases between. The CDR3 region is CASSRLGVTEAFF. The CDR3 region has the DNA TGTGCCAGCAGTCGGTTAGGGGTCACTGAAGCTTTCTTT.

The rearrangement joins TRBV6-1 to TRBJ1-6; TRBD1 might be the D (5 bases). V shed 1 base and J shed 5 bases, with 6 bases lying between them. This CDR3 comprises 14 residues. From germline, CDR1 is MNHNS and CDR2 SASEGT. CDR3 in DNA: TGTGCCAGCAGTGAAGGACAGCATAATTCACCCCTCCACTTT. This sequence encodes CASSEGQHNSPLHF.

The rearrangement links TRBV18 to TRBJ2-2; weak D call: TRBD1 (5 bases). Germline assignment: CDR1 KGHSH and CDR2 LQKENI. V was pared by 3 bases and J by 3 bases, with 11 bases between. The CDR3 is made up of 15 amino acids. The CDR3: CASSPGQFHTGELFF. CDR3 bases: TGTGCCAGCTCACCGGGGCAGTTTCACACCGGGGAGCTGTTTTTT.

Only a few counts were recorded for this clone. This chain joins TRBV15 and TRBJ2-2, with 10 bases identical to TRBD2. Trimming cost V 5 bases and J 7 bases; bases outside gene matches: 10. There are 16 residues in the CDR3. Germline V CDR1 and CDR2: LNHNV, YYDKDF (reference sequence). Written as DNA, the CDR3 is TGTGCCACCAGCTCACGGACTAGCGGCTTAGGCGGGGAGCTGTTTTTT. Translated, it gives CATSSRTSGLGGELFF.

This chain joins TRBV7-2 and TRBJ1-5; D is unclear. V gave up 1 base and J gave up 4 bases, with 11 bases separating them. This CDR3 is built from 15 residues. Germline CDR1 is SGHTA and CDR2 is FQGNSA. The CDR3 nucleotides are TGTGCCAGCAGCTTAGATTCCCTTCCGAATCAGCCCCAGCATTTT. Translation: CASSLDSLPNQPQHF.

The J gene is TRBJ2-5, the V gene TRBV11-2, with D possibly matching TRBD2 (6 bases). V lost 1 base, J lost 1 base, and 13 bases lay in between. The CDR3 sequence is 16 residues long. From germline, CDR1 is SGHAT and CDR2 FQNNGV. The CDR3 DNA is TGTGCCAGCAGCTTAGGCTGGGGTAGCGGCCAAGAGACCCAGTACTTC. The encoded protein is CASSLGWGSGQETQYF. The full variable domain, its missing parts supplied by reference TRBV11-2 and TRBJ2-5, is EAGVAQSPRYKIIEKRQSVAFWCNPISGHATLYWYQQILGQGPKLLIQFQNNGVVDDSQLPKDRFSAERLKGVDSTLKIQPAKLEDSAVYLCASSLGWGSGQETQYFGPGTRLLVL.

This chain links TRBV7-2 with TRBJ2-2; 8 bases fit TRBD2. CDR1 and CDR2 from the germline V gene are SGHTA and FQGNSA. V was clipped by 2 bases and J by 8 bases; unmatched bases: 13. The length of the CDR3 is 17 residues. The CDR3 nucleotides are TGTGCCAGCAGCTTACGACTCCTAGCGGGTCTGTCAGGGGAGCTGTTTTTT. Its protein product is CASSLRLLAGLSGELFF. The complete variable domain, with remaining parts taken from reference TRBV7-2 and TRBJ2-2, reads GAGVSQSPSNKVTEKGKDVELRCDPISGHTALYWYRQSLGQGLEFLIYFQGNSAPDKSGLPSDRFSAERTGGSVSTLTIQRTQQEDSAVYLCASSLRLLAGLSGELFFGEGSRLTVL.

The V gene is TRBV2, the J gene TRBJ1-2; D might be TRBD1 (5 bases). This CDR3 contains 14 residues. The V gene lost 6 bases and the J gene lost 0 bases, with 11 bases spanning the gap. Germline V gene lookup returns CDR1 SNHLY and CDR2 FYNNEI. This chain's CDR3 is CASRADISNYGYTF. The CDR3 DNA reads TGTGCCAGCAGGGCGGACATATCTAACTATGGCTACACCTTC.

This clone was counted only a few times. The rearrangement uses TRBV4-1 and TRBJ1-5; 8 bases are shared with TRBD1. The CDR3 covers 17 residues. V was clipped by 4 bases and J by 0 bases; unmatched bases: 8. From germline, CDR1 is MGHRA and CDR2 YSYEKL. This CDR3 is CASSPRQGAISNQPQHF. The CDR3 DNA sequence: TGCGCCAGCAGCCCCAGGCAGGGGGCGATTAGCAATCAGCCCCAGCATTTT.

This clone was counted a single time. The gene calls are TRBV24-1 and TRBJ1-1, with D unclear. The germline V gene encodes CDR1 KGHDR and CDR2 SFDVKD. Trimming took off 2 bases at V and 8 bases at J, with 14 bases between the two ends. The CDR3 loop spans 14 amino acids. The CDR3 nucleotides are TGTGCCACCAGTGATTCGAGCGGTCGGGGAGAAGCTTTCTTT. It encodes CATSDSSGRGEAFF.

The chain's CDR3 is CASSLAQGNQETQYF. CDR3 in DNA: TGTGCCAGCAGCTTAGCACAGGGGAACCAAGAGACCCAGTACTTC. V is TRBV5-6 and J is TRBJ2-5; 7 bases line up with TRBD1. The V gene's germline CDR1 is SGHDT and CDR2 YYEEEE. The CDR3 runs 15 residues. V lost 2 bases to trimming and J lost 0 bases; unmatched junction nucleotides: 4.

Worth noting for this clone: A junction boundary mismatches the germline segment, possibly from a read error. The chain joins TRBV12-3 or TRBV12-4 to TRBJ2-7; D is unclear. The CDR3 sequence is 11 residues long. The CDR3 DNA is TGTGCCAGCGCGTACTCCCACGAGCAGTACTTC. Protein product: CASAYSHEQYF.

The V call is TRBV20-1, the J call TRBJ1-1; D is undetermined. The germline gives CDR1 DFQATT, CDR2 SNEGSKA (reference sequence). V lost 3 bases, J lost 5 bases, and 7 bases lay in between. The CDR3 is 11 amino acids. This CDR3 is CSASFRTEAFF. CDR3 coding DNA: TGCAGTGCTAGCTTTCGGACTGAAGCTTTCTTT.

The genes are TRBV28 and TRBJ1-1; tentative D call: TRBD1 (6 bases). V lost 2 bases, J lost 0 bases, and 19 bases lay in between. The germline gives CDR1 MDHEN, CDR2 SYDVKM. The CDR3 covers 18 residues. The CDR3 bases are TGTGCCAGCAGTTTAGGGGGCGGTCGGGCGGCTATGAACACTGAAGCTTTCTTT. Its translation is CASSLGGGRAAMNTEAFF.